What follows are 25 T cell receptor beta chains derived from one specimen sequenced in a study of blood T cell repertoires in COVID-19. Some clones are missing from TCRdb's copy, which holds only in-frame ones; the method was immunoSEQ multiplex PCR. The data show around 400,000 clones, around nine tenths seen once. The sequenced sample consisted of PBMCs or T cells enriched from blood (not recorded which). These receptors all come from a woman aged 30 to 39 who had recovered from COVID-19.

The chain carries TRBV5-1 and TRBJ2-2, with 9 bases lining up with TRBD2. Germline assignment: CDR1 SGHRS and CDR2 YFSETQ. The CDR3 extends over 14 amino acids. The V gene end was trimmed by 4 bases and the J gene end by 4 bases; junction bases not matched to a gene: 2. CDR3 in amino acids: CASSNSGSTGELFF. In DNA, the CDR3 is TGCGCCAGCAGCAATAGCGGGAGCACCGGGGAGCTGTTTTTT. Full variable domain (remainder filled in from reference TRBV5-1 and TRBJ2-2): KAGVTQTPRYLIKTRGQQVTLSCSPISGHRSVSWYQQTPGQGLQFLFEYFSETQRNKGNFPGRFSGRQFSNSRSEMNVSTLELGDSALYLCASSNSGSTGELFFGEGSRLTVL.

The chain has TRBV28 and TRBJ1-2, with D uncertain. Germline V lookup: CDR1 MDHEN, CDR2 SYDVKM. V was clipped by 8 bases and J by 4 bases, with 14 bases between them. This CDR3 region has 13 residues. Here the CDR3 reads CASGSSGIYGYTF. The CDR3, as DNA: TGTGCCAGCGGTTCCTCAGGAATCTATGGCTACACCTTC.

V and J are TRBV6-5 and TRBJ1-1, with unresolved D. V shed 2 bases and J shed 1 base, with 5 bases lying between them. CDR1 and CDR2 (germline): MNHEY, SVGAGI. This CDR3 has 13 residues. The CDR3 reads CASSYRGNTEAFF. CDR3 sequence (DNA): TGTGCCAGCAGTTACCGCGGGAACACTGAAGCTTTCTTT.

The V call is TRBV19, the J call TRBJ1-5; D is uncertain. The CDR3 spans 13 residues. With 2 bases removed from V and 4 bases from J, the gap between germline ends came to 6 bases. Germline CDR1 reads LNHDA; CDR2 reads SQIVND (reference sequence). The CDR3 nucleotides read TGTGCCAGTAGTATAACCGGGAATCAGCCCCAGCATTTT. Its protein product is CASSITGNQPQHF.

This sequence joins TRBV30 and TRBJ1-6; possible D gene TRBD1, 6 bases. Deletions cut 3 bases from V and 0 bases from J, with 9 bases between. The germline V gene encodes CDR1 GTSNPN and CDR2 SVGIG (reference sequence). The CDR3 is made up of 15 amino acids. CDR3 sequence (DNA): TGTGCCTGGAGGTTGGACAGCTCCTATAATTCACCCCTCCACTTT. It encodes CAWRLDSSYNSPLHF.

The rearrangement joins TRBV10-3 to TRBJ2-7; D is uncertain. Germline V gene sequence: CDR1 ENHRY, CDR2 SYGVKD. The V gene lost 4 bases and the J gene lost 4 bases, with 8 bases spanning the gap. The CDR3 is made up of 12 amino acids. The CDR3 loop reads CAISGGKYEQYF. CDR3 sequence (DNA): TGTGCCATCAGTGGAGGTAAATACGAGCAGTACTTC.

The chain uses TRBV29-1 and TRBJ1-1; D remains ambiguous. The germline V and J ends were trimmed by 4 bases and 0 bases, with 15 bases remaining between them. This CDR3 spans 15 amino acids. Germline V gene sequence: CDR1 SQVTM, CDR2 ANQGSEA. As DNA, the CDR3 is TGCAGCGTTGTTATTTTTGCAGGCTTGAACACTGAAGCTTTCTTT. Its translation: CSVVIFAGLNTEAFF.

The chain is built from TRBV12-5 and TRBJ1-4, with D possibly matching TRBD1 (5 bases). Germline V gene sequence: CDR1 LGHNT, CDR2 FRNRAP. The CDR3 covers 14 residues. V was pared by 7 bases and J by 8 bases, with 17 bases between. The CDR3 DNA reads TGTGCTAGTGTTGGGGGAGGGAGGCAGGAAAAACTGTTTTTT. Translated: CASVGGGRQEKLFF.

V usage is TRBV29-1 and J usage is TRBJ1-1, with D perhaps matching TRBD1 (6 bases). The CDR3 has 15 amino acids. Germline V lookup: CDR1 SQVTM, CDR2 ANQGSEA. With 6 bases removed from V and 1 base from J, the gap between germline ends came to 18 bases. Here the CDR3 reads CSVDGEQGWNTEAFF. As DNA, the CDR3 is TGCAGCGTCGACGGGGAACAGGGTTGGAACACTGAAGCTTTCTTT.

V and J are TRBV6-2 or TRBV6-3 and TRBJ2-7; maybe TRBD1 (5 bases). This CDR3 contains 16 residues. The V and J ends lost 4 bases and 0 bases respectively, with 16 bases between them. Germline CDR1 MNHEY, CDR2 SVGEGT. The DNA for the CDR3 is TGTGCCAGCAGTTCCTTCGACAGCGAATACTCCTACGAGCAGTACTTC. Translated: CASSSFDSEYSYEQYF.

For the CDR3, the DNA is TGCAGCGTTGATATGGGACAGAACCGCTACACCTTC. It is translated as CSVDMGQNRYTF. The rearrangement uses TRBV29-1 and TRBJ1-2; 7 bases line up with TRBD1. The ends lost 3 bases at V and 9 bases at J; junction bases unmatched: 7. There are 12 residues in the CDR3. Per germline, CDR1 SQVTM and CDR2 ANQGSEA.

CDR3 region: CAISESGGMDGYTF. The CDR3 DNA follows: TGTGCCATCAGTGAGTCAGGAGGCATGGATGGCTACACCTTC. The chain carries TRBV10-3 and TRBJ1-2; D remains unclear. V shed 0 bases and J shed 6 bases, with 11 bases lying between them. This CDR3 contains 14 residues. Germline lookup yields CDR1 ENHRY and CDR2 SYGVKD.

The V and J genes are TRBV4-2 and TRBJ1-3; no clear D gene. V dropped 2 bases and J dropped 0 bases, with 8 bases sitting between them. The CDR3 runs 15 residues. Germline lookup yields CDR1 LGHNA and CDR2 YNFKEQ. The CDR3 DNA sequence: TGTGCCAGCAGCCAATTAATGAGCTCTGGAAACACCATATATTTT. This gives the protein CASSQLMSSGNTIYF.

DNA of the CDR3: TGTGCCAGCAATCCTGTGGGGGGTATGACTGAAGCTTTCTTT. Its protein product is CASNPVGGMTEAFF. V gene TRBV7-9 combines with J gene TRBJ1-1; D perhaps matches TRBD1 (5 bases). V gave up 7 bases and J gave up 5 bases, with 17 bases separating them. This CDR3 has 14 amino acids. The germline V gene encodes CDR1 SEHNR and CDR2 FQNEAQ (reference sequence).

This clone was seen only a few times. V and J are TRBV29-1 and TRBJ2-7; 12 bases match TRBD1. The germline gives CDR1 SQVTM, CDR2 ANQGSEA. J lost 2 bases, V lost 4 bases, and 3 bases had no gene match. The CDR3 runs 14 residues. CDR3 in DNA: TGCAGCGTTGCCGGGACAGGGGGCGCCTACGAGCAGTACTTC. Amino acid sequence: CSVAGTGGAYEQYF.

This clone was picked up one time. The chain recombines TRBV5-1 with TRBJ2-5; D might be TRBD2 (7 bases). CDR1 and CDR2 (germline): SGHRS, YFSETQ. This CDR3 has 17 amino acids. Trimming shortened V by 0 bases and J by 5 bases, and 20 bases separated the two germline ends. The CDR3, as DNA: TGCGCCAGCAGCTTGGGAGGAACGGGACTAAGGGGGGAGACCCAGTACTTC. As protein: CASSLGGTGLRGETQYF.

The J gene is TRBJ2-7, the V gene TRBV5-1; 7 bases fit TRBD1. The CDR3 covers 15 residues. The germline CDR1 and CDR2 sequences are SGHRS and YFSETQ. J was trimmed by 0 bases and V by 4 bases; bases with no gene match: 7. The CDR3 protein is CASSMGDRASYEQYF. DNA of the CDR3: TGCGCCAGCAGCATGGGCGACAGGGCCTCCTACGAGCAGTACTTC.

V and J are TRBV6-5 and TRBJ1-1; no reliable D call. V lost 6 bases and J 6 bases, leaving 8 bases between the germline ends. Germline lookup yields CDR1 MNHEY and CDR2 SVGAGI. The CDR3 length is 11 residues. As DNA, the CDR3 is TGTGCCAGCAGCCGCGGCGCTGAAGCTTTCTTT. This codes for CASSRGAEAFF.

This clone has just one count. J is TRBJ2-7 and V is TRBV11-2; 8 bases fit TRBD1. The CDR3 sequence is 15 residues long. V was clipped by 3 bases and J by 2 bases; unmatched bases: 6. The germline V gene has CDR1 SGHAT and CDR2 FQNNGV. The CDR3 region is CASSFTRGQAYEQYF. CDR3 sequence (DNA): TGTGCCAGCAGCTTTACTAGGGGACAGGCCTACGAGCAGTACTTC.

On this clone: At one boundary the junction diverges from the germline segment, which might be a read error. The chain joins TRBV12-3 or TRBV12-4 to TRBJ1-1, with a possible D match to TRBD1 (5 bases). The CDR3 spans 13 residues. Here the CDR3 DNA reads TGTGTCAGCAGTTACCGACAAGGGGATGAAGCTTTCTTT. Translating it yields CVSSYRQGDEAFF.

This clone was counted once. This chain links TRBV24-1 with TRBJ1-4; TRBD1 matches 7 bases. Looked up from germline, CDR1 is KGHDR and CDR2 is SFDVKD. The CDR3 sequence is 17 residues long. V was pared by 3 bases and J by 7 bases, with 13 bases of the junction left unmatched. The CDR3 is CATSDGGWSGGREKLFF. The CDR3 DNA reads TGTGCCACCAGTGATGGAGGTTGGTCAGGGGGTCGTGAAAAACTGTTTTTT.

Comments on this clone: The sample contains more than one DNA sequence encoding this CDR3. The chain combines TRBV5-1 with TRBJ1-1; D gene uncertain. Germline CDR1 and CDR2: SGHRS and YFSETQ. CDR3 length: 14 residues. Trimming left V 2 bases short and J 1 base short, with 9 bases between. The CDR3 DNA is TGCGCCAGCAGCTTACCGGGAGGGAACACTGAAGCTTTCTTT. Protein sequence: CASSLPGGNTEAFF.

The rearrangement joins TRBV5-5 to TRBJ2-7; D perhaps matches TRBD1 (5 bases). Deletions cut 4 bases from V and 0 bases from J, with 20 bases between. CDR3 length: 17 residues. Germline loops: CDR1 SGHKS, CDR2 YYEKEE (reference sequence). CDR3 nucleotides: TGTGCCAGCAGCGTCCCCGACCCTGGACACAGCTCCTACGAGCAGTACTTC. Translation: CASSVPDPGHSSYEQYF.

This clone came up a few times. The chain has TRBV6-5 and TRBJ2-1; 8 positions match TRBD2. Trimming took 8 bases from V and 7 from J; bases not matched to a gene: 1. This CDR3 comprises 11 residues. CDR1 and CDR2 from the germline V gene are MNHEY and SVGAGI. The CDR3 region has the DNA TGTGCCAGCCGGGAGGGGAATGAGCAGTTCTTC. Its translation: CASREGNEQFF.

The chain combines TRBV4-2 with TRBJ1-4; a weak D match, TRBD1 (6 bases). This CDR3 contains 16 residues. Germline assignment: CDR1 LGHNA and CDR2 YNFKEQ. V dropped 0 bases and J dropped 8 bases, with 16 bases sitting between them. The CDR3: CASSQEEGELNEKLFF. The DNA for the CDR3 is TGTGCCAGCAGCCAAGAAGAGGGGGAATTGAACGAAAAACTGTTTTTT.